The next 18 T cell receptor beta chains were all read from a single sample in a study of cytomegalovirus exposure and HLA in healthy donors. Vbeta (60) and Jbeta (13) primers were used in the PCR. Here immunoSEQ multiplex PCR was the method, and the copy in TCRdb shows in-frame clones only, minus some. The sample includes more than 85,000 clones, around 74% of them seen just once. Sequenced input: PBMCs. Receptor source: a male donor in good health and CMV-seropositive.

The rearrangement links TRBV7-9 to TRBJ2-7; 12 nucleotides align to TRBD1. The V gene end was trimmed by 4 bases and the J gene end by 4 bases; junction bases not matched to a gene: 8. The germline gives CDR1 SEHNR, CDR2 FQNEAQ (reference sequence). This CDR3 spans 16 amino acids. CDR3 coding DNA: TGTGCCAGCAGCTCTGGGGACAGGGGGCGCGGTTACGAGCAGTACTTC. This encodes CASSSGDRGRGYEQYF.

In this sample, this clone turned up once. The V and J genes are TRBV19 and TRBJ2-1, with 9 positions matching TRBD2. Looked up from germline, CDR1 is LNHDA and CDR2 is SQIVND (reference sequence). The trim removed 4 bases at V and 4 bases at J, leaving 14 bases unmatched. The CDR3 is made up of 18 amino acids. In DNA, the CDR3 is TGTGCCAGTAGTACTTACTTGGGGAGCGGGGGGAAATACAATGAGCAGTTCTTC. Translation: CASSTYLGSGGKYNEQFF.

The chain uses TRBV30 and TRBJ1-2; 9 bases are a match to TRBD1. CDR1 and CDR2 from the germline V gene are GTSNPN and SVGIG (reference sequence). V shed 3 bases and J 2 bases; nucleotides not matched to a gene: 10. The CDR3 is made up of 16 amino acids. CDR3: CAWRRLPGQGNYGYTF. Here the CDR3 DNA reads TGTGCCTGGAGGCGACTCCCGGGACAGGGAAACTATGGCTACACCTTC.

The chain carries TRBV4-1 and TRBJ2-7, with unresolved D. This CDR3 spans 13 amino acids. Trimming removed 0 bases at V and 7 bases at J, with 10 bases between. Germline V gene data show CDR1 as MGHRA and CDR2 as YSYEKL. CDR3 residues: CASSQDPGREQYF. The CDR3 DNA reads TGCGCCAGCAGCCAAGATCCGGGTCGGGAGCAGTACTTC.

This clone was counted between two and nine times. The J gene is TRBJ2-7, the V gene TRBV18, with 8 bases identical to TRBD2. This CDR3 has 12 residues. V was clipped by 4 bases and J by 6 bases; unmatched bases: 2. CDR1 is KGHSH and CDR2 is LQKENI in the germline V gene. The CDR3 loop is CASSLSGGEQYF. CDR3 DNA: TGTGCCAGCTCACTCAGCGGGGGCGAGCAGTACTTC.

The chain recombines TRBV5-6 with TRBJ1-4; D unresolved. The germline V gene encodes CDR1 SGHDT and CDR2 YYEEEE. This CDR3 is built from 15 residues. The V and J ends lost 4 bases and 5 bases respectively, with 15 bases between them. The CDR3 protein is CASSPWAEGNEKLFF. The CDR3, as DNA: TGTGCCAGCAGCCCCTGGGCCGAAGGCAATGAAAAACTGTTTTTT.

The chain joins TRBV11-3 to TRBJ2-5; no firm D call. The CDR3 has 15 residues. The germline V and J ends were trimmed by 5 bases and 5 bases, with 18 bases remaining between them. CDR1 and CDR2 from the germline V gene are SGHNT and YENEEA. The CDR3, as DNA: TGTGCCAGCAGCACGAGTTCTAGGATATTTGAGACCCAGTACTTC. Its protein is CASSTSSRIFETQYF.

The chain combines TRBV7-9 with TRBJ2-1, with 9 bases that match TRBD1. Per germline, CDR1 SEHNR and CDR2 FQNEAQ (reference sequence). The V and J ends lost 4 bases and 5 bases, in that order; junction bases with no gene match: 12. This CDR3 is 17 amino acids long. The CDR3 DNA is TGTGCCAGCAGCTCCCAGGGGACAGGGCGTACCGACAATGAGCAGTTCTTC. This translates into CASSSQGTGRTDNEQFF.

The chain links TRBV7-2 to TRBJ2-5; perhaps TRBD1 as D (6 bases). Trimming left V 5 bases short and J 7 bases short, with 20 bases between. This CDR3 contains 15 residues. Germline V gene data show CDR1 as SGHTA and CDR2 as FQGNSA. CDR3 in amino acids: CASSKPGDTKGTQYF. The CDR3 DNA reads TGTGCCAGCAGCAAACCCGGGGACACCAAAGGGACCCAGTACTTC.

This chain joins TRBV6-5 and TRBJ1-1; no clear D gene. V was pared by 5 bases and J by 0 bases, with 13 bases between. The CDR3 extends over 15 amino acids. CDR1 is MNHEY, CDR2 SVGAGI, per germline. CDR3 DNA sequence: TGTGCCAGCAGTCCCTTGGAGAGGGTGAACACTGAAGCTTTCTTT. Encoded protein: CASSPLERVNTEAFF.

The V gene is TRBV29-1, the J gene TRBJ1-2; tentatively, D is TRBD1 (5 bases). The CDR3 has 13 residues. The V and J ends lost 3 bases and 7 bases respectively, with 15 bases between them. Germline CDR1 and CDR2: SQVTM and ANQGSEA. CDR3 DNA: TGCAGCGTTGACGGCAGCAGGGTCGGTGGCTACACCTTC. Its translation is CSVDGSRVGGYTF.

CDR3 coding DNA: TGTGCCAGCAGCGTAGGAGCTAGCGGGGGGGAAGTGTCCTACGAGCAGTACTTC. It encodes CASSVGASGGEVSYEQYF. The V and J genes are TRBV9 and TRBJ2-7; TRBD2 agrees at 12 bases. Per the germline V gene, CDR1 is SGDLS and CDR2 is YYNGEE. This CDR3 has 18 amino acids. The V gene end was trimmed by 0 bases and the J gene end by 1 base; junction bases not matched to a gene: 8.

The chain combines TRBV28 with TRBJ1-1; D is ambiguous. Trimming removed 8 bases from V and 0 bases from J, with 10 bases in between. CDR3 length: 13 residues. CDR1 MDHEN and CDR2 SYDVKM come from the germline V gene. The DNA of the CDR3 is TGTGCCAGCGGGATCGGGGTGAACACTGAAGCTTTCTTT. It yields the protein CASGIGVNTEAFF.

This sequence joins TRBV6-5 and TRBJ1-5, with D perhaps matching TRBD1 (5 bases). V was pared by 4 bases and J by 4 bases, with 11 bases between. The CDR3 has 14 residues. CDR1 and CDR2 (germline): MNHEY, SVGAGI. The CDR3 loop is CASSSAGGNQPQHF. The CDR3 nucleotides are TGTGCCAGCAGTTCGGCTGGGGGGAATCAGCCCCAGCATTTT.

V and J are TRBV5-1 and TRBJ2-1; no firm D call. V was clipped by 0 bases and J by 1 base, with 5 bases between them. This CDR3 is built from 14 residues. Germline V gives CDR1 SGHRS, CDR2 YFSETQ. The CDR3 protein is CASSLGRSYNEQFF. The CDR3 DNA reads TGCGCCAGCAGCTTGGGGCGGTCCTACAATGAGCAGTTCTTC.

V and J are TRBV4-2 and TRBJ1-5; TRBD1 aligns across 7 bases. This CDR3 has 17 amino acids. CDR1 and CDR2 from the germline V gene are LGHNA and YNFKEQ. V shed 0 bases, J shed 5 bases, and the junction held 10 bases outside the gene matches. CDR3 in DNA: TGTGCCAGCAGCCAAGATTCGGGACAGCCTGAAGATCAGCCCCAGCATTTT. Its translation is CASSQDSGQPEDQPQHF.

The CDR3 spells CASSLAGQGYIQYF. In nucleotides, the CDR3 is TGCGCCAGCAGCTTGGCCGGACAGGGATACATTCAGTACTTC. V and J are TRBV5-1 and TRBJ2-4, with TRBD1 matching over 8 bases. The CDR3 runs 14 residues. The J segment lost 8 bases and the V segment lost 0 bases, leaving 4 bases of the junction unmatched. The germline V gene has CDR1 SGHRS and CDR2 YFSETQ. The entire variable domain, with the rest obtained from reference TRBV5-1 and TRBJ2-4, is as follows: KAGVTQTPRYLIKTRGQQVTLSCSPISGHRSVSWYQQTPGQGLQFLFEYFSETQRNKGNFPGRFSGRQFSNSRSEMNVSTLELGDSALYLCASSLAGQGYIQYFGAGTRLSVL.

This chain uses TRBV2 with TRBJ1-2, with D unresolved. Germline V gene sequence: CDR1 SNHLY, CDR2 FYNNEI. Trimming shortened V by 7 bases and J by 2 bases, and 14 bases separated the two germline ends. This CDR3 is built from 14 residues. CDR3 region: CASNLYAPNYGYTF. In nucleotides, the CDR3 is TGTGCCAGCAACTTATACGCCCCAAACTATGGCTACACCTTC.